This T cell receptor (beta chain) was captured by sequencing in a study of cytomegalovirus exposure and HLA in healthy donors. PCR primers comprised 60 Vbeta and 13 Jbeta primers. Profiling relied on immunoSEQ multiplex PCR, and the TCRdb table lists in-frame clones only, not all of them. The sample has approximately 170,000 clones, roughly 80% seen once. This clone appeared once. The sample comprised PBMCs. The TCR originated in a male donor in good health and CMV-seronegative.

This chain's CDR3 is CASSYRAANGYTF. The DNA of the CDR3 is TGTGCCAGCAGTTACAGGGCAGCGAATGGCTACACCTTC. The V and J genes are TRBV19 and TRBJ1-2, with D possibly TRBD1 on 6 matching bases. Per the germline V gene, CDR1 is LNHDA and CDR2 is SQIVND (reference sequence). Trimming pared 9 bases from V and 6 bases from J, leaving 17 bases between. The CDR3 has 13 residues.